These 21 T cell receptor beta chains came from one sample sequenced in a study of cytomegalovirus exposure and HLA in healthy donors. With 60 Vbeta and 13 Jbeta primers, the PCR was carried out. Profiled with immunoSEQ multiplex PCR; TCRdb holds only in-frame clones, not every one. The sample records around 140,000 clones, roughly 86% being singletons. The sample consisted of PBMCs. These receptors all stem from a man aged 18 to 29 in good health and CMV-seropositive.

The rearrangement joins TRBV4-1 to TRBJ2-1; 7 bases are a match to TRBD2. Germline CDR1 and CDR2: MGHRA and YSYEKL. J lost 0 bases, V lost 3 bases, and 23 bases had no gene match. The CDR3 spans 22 residues. The CDR3 DNA reads TGCGCCAGCAGCCAGGTAGCTCCCGTGGCGGGAGTTCGGCCAAGCTCCTACAATGAGCAGTTCTTC. This codes for CASSQVAPVAGVRPSSYNEQFF.

The J gene is TRBJ2-1, the V gene TRBV6-5, with D perhaps matching TRBD1 (6 bases). Germline V gene data show CDR1 as MNHEY and CDR2 as SVGAGI. This CDR3 is built from 15 residues. Trimming shortened V by 4 bases and J by 0 bases, and 10 bases separated the two germline ends. CDR3 nucleotide sequence: TGTGCCAGCAGTTTGGGACAAAGCTCCTACAATGAGCAGTTCTTC. It is translated as CASSLGQSSYNEQFF.

This clone was counted only a few times. This chain uses TRBV6-6 with TRBJ2-2; tentative D call: TRBD1 (6 bases). Germline values: CDR1 MNHNY, CDR2 SVGAGI (reference sequence). The V and J ends lost 5 bases and 3 bases respectively, with 13 bases between them. The length of the CDR3 is 15 residues. CDR3 amino acids: CASSLRTVDTGELFF. The CDR3 DNA sequence: TGTGCCAGCAGTCTCCGGACAGTGGACACCGGGGAGCTGTTTTTT.

The chain is built from TRBV28 and TRBJ1-1; the D is unclear. Between the trimmed V and J ends, which lost 10 bases and 3 bases, there was a span of 12 bases. Looked up from germline, CDR1 is MDHEN and CDR2 is SYDVKM. CDR3 length: 12 amino acids. CDR3 DNA sequence: TGTGCCACCCGACGGGGTTACACTGAAGCTTTCTTT. Translation gives CATRRGYTEAFF. Full variable domain (missing parts from reference TRBV28 and TRBJ1-1): DVKVTQSSRYLVKRTGEKVFLECVQDMDHENMFWYRQDPGLGLRLIYFSYDVKMKEKGDIPEGYSVSREKKERFSLILESASTNQTSMYLCATRRGYTEAFFGQGTRLTVV.

The chain uses TRBV2 and TRBJ2-7, with TRBD1 as a possible D gene (5 bases). With 6 bases removed from V and 2 bases from J, the gap between germline ends came to 8 bases. The length of the CDR3 is 12 residues. In germline, CDR1 is SNHLY, CDR2 FYNNEI. CDR3 in amino acids: CASRDTTYEQYF. The CDR3 DNA follows: TGTGCCAGCAGGGACACCACCTACGAGCAGTACTTC.

Notes on this clone: The junction departs from the called germline gene at one end, perhaps through a read error. The CDR3 nucleotides are TGTGCTAGCAGCGCCCAGGGTACCGGGGAGCTGTTTTTT. The encoded protein is CASSAQGTGELFF. This sequence joins TRBV7-7 and TRBJ2-2; D possibly corresponds to TRBD1 (5 bases). The CDR3 length is 13 residues. From germline, CDR1 is SSHAT and CDR2 FNYEAQ (reference sequence).

The rearrangement joins TRBV5-1 to TRBJ2-4, with 8 bases that match TRBD1. V lost 6 bases and J lost 3; bases outside the gene matches: 14. Germline loops: CDR1 SGHRS, CDR2 YFSETQ. The CDR3 loop spans 17 amino acids. CDR3 nucleotides: TGCGCCAGCATCACGACCTTAACTACAGGGGGCAAAAACATTCAGTACTTC. Protein product: CASITTLTTGGKNIQYF.

The chain has TRBV9 and TRBJ2-5; 8 positions agree with TRBD2. CDR1 and CDR2 (germline): SGDLS, YYNGEE. This CDR3 has 16 amino acids. The V and J ends lost 6 bases and 5 bases, in that order; junction bases with no gene match: 15. The CDR3 spells CASTRETGGLGETQYF. CDR3 in DNA: TGTGCCAGCACCAGGGAAACGGGAGGGTTAGGGGAGACCCAGTACTTC.

The chain couples TRBV14 to TRBJ2-3, with unresolved D. Germline values: CDR1 SGHDN, CDR2 FVKESK. The CDR3 contains 13 residues. Trimming cost V 9 bases and J 0 bases, with 10 bases left between them. The CDR3 spells CASSFESTDTQYF. The CDR3 DNA follows: TGTGCCAGTAGTTTCGAGAGCACAGATACGCAGTATTTT.

The V call is TRBV7-8, the J call TRBJ1-2, with D perhaps matching TRBD1 (6 bases). Germline CDR1 SGHVS, CDR2 FQNEAQ. The CDR3 is 16 residues long. V was pared by 1 base and J by 3 bases, with 15 bases between. The CDR3 nucleotides read TGTGCCAGCAGCTTAGGGACAGACCCTGGGGACTATGGCTACACCTTC. Translating gives CASSLGTDPGDYGYTF.

V usage is TRBV5-1 and J usage is TRBJ1-2, with 7 nucleotides matching TRBD1. The CDR3 sequence is 14 residues long. In germline, CDR1 is SGHRS, CDR2 YFSETQ. After removal of 4 bases from V and 8 bases from J, the junction contained 11 bases not matched to a gene. CDR3 in amino acids: CASSVRDSKFGYTF. The CDR3 DNA is TGCGCCAGCAGCGTTAGGGACAGTAAATTCGGCTACACCTTC.

The rearrangement links TRBV28 to TRBJ1-1; 7 bases are shared with TRBD1. Germline assignment: CDR1 MDHEN and CDR2 SYDVKM. After removal of 5 bases from V and 11 bases from J, the junction contained 8 bases not matched to a gene. The CDR3 is 12 residues long. The CDR3 nucleotides read TGTGCCAGCAGTACCCGACAGGGAACCGCTTTCTTT. Translated: CASSTRQGTAFF.

The rearrangement links TRBV2 to TRBJ2-3, with TRBD2 matching 14 bases. The V segment lost 7 bases and the J segment 0 bases; nucleotides outside the gene matches: 6. The CDR3 consists of 17 residues. Germline loops: CDR1 SNHLY, CDR2 FYNNEI. CDR3 nucleotide sequence: TGTGCCAGCATAAGGACTAGCGGGAGGCGGAGCACAGATACGCAGTATTTT. As protein: CASIRTSGRRSTDTQYF.

V is TRBV5-1 and J is TRBJ1-2; TRBD1 aligns across 9 bases. This CDR3 comprises 14 residues. Germline values: CDR1 SGHRS, CDR2 YFSETQ. V shed 7 bases and J 8 bases; nucleotides not matched to a gene: 12. CDR3: CASGTGPEEGGYTF. In DNA, the CDR3 is TGCGCCAGCGGGACAGGGCCCGAGGAGGGCGGCTACACCTTC.

This rearrangement joins TRBV4-1 to TRBJ1-1, with D tentatively TRBD1 (6 bases). V lost 2 bases, J lost 3 bases, and 13 bases lay in between. Germline V CDR1 and CDR2: MGHRA, YSYEKL. The CDR3 covers 15 residues. The chain's CDR3 is CASSQSGGAYTEAFF. In DNA, the CDR3 is TGCGCCAGCAGCCAAAGTGGGGGCGCTTACACTGAAGCTTTCTTT.

The rearrangement links TRBV5-1 to TRBJ2-5, with 8 bases matching TRBD2. The germline V gene has CDR1 SGHRS and CDR2 YFSETQ. CDR3 length: 19 residues. The V segment lost 1 base and the J segment 5 bases; nucleotides outside the gene matches: 19. The CDR3 DNA sequence: TGCGCCAGCAGCTTGATTCCCGGGAGAAGCGGGAGCGGTCGGGAGACCCAGTACTTC. Translating gives CASSLIPGRSGSGRETQYF.

The chain has TRBV19 and TRBJ2-7; 8 nucleotides match TRBD1. The CDR3 length is 15 residues. CDR1 is LNHDA and CDR2 is SQIVND in the germline V gene (reference sequence). V lost 4 bases and J lost 2; bases outside the gene matches: 7. The CDR3 spells CASSTGQGQAYEQYF. CDR3 coding DNA: TGTGCCAGTAGTACCGGACAGGGTCAAGCCTACGAGCAGTACTTC.

Remarks on this clone: At one of its ends the junction is not consistent with the germline gene, which may arise from a read error. The V gene is TRBV13, the J gene TRBJ1-5, with D unresolved. Germline V gives CDR1 PRHDT, CDR2 FYEKMQ (reference sequence). This CDR3 is 14 amino acids long. The CDR3 loop is CASSLGRYNQPQHF. The CDR3, as DNA: TGTGCCAGCAGTTTAGGACGGTACAATCAGCCCCAGCATTTT.

This chain connects TRBV6-4 to TRBJ2-1, with D perhaps TRBD2 (5 bases). CDR1 and CDR2 (germline): MRHNA, SNTAGT. The CDR3 totals 14 residues. V lost 6 bases to trimming and J lost 6 bases, with 15 bases between them. The CDR3 protein is CASRQRQWANEQFF. The CDR3 DNA is TGTGCCAGCAGACAGCGGCAGTGGGCCAATGAGCAGTTCTTC.

The chain joins TRBV6-1 to TRBJ1-2; D may be TRBD1 (6 bases). The germline gives CDR1 MNHNS, CDR2 SASEGT. The CDR3 covers 14 residues. V was pared by 6 bases and J by 5 bases, with 16 bases between. As DNA, the CDR3 is TGTGCCAGCAGAGACAGGACAGCACAATATGGCTACACCTTC. This translates into CASRDRTAQYGYTF.

The chain uses TRBV19 and TRBJ1-2; D is uncertain. Germline V lookup: CDR1 LNHDA, CDR2 SQIVND (reference sequence). The CDR3 is 12 residues long. The germline V and J ends were trimmed by 1 base and 7 bases, with 7 bases remaining between them. CDR3 protein: CASSIGVFGYTF. As DNA, the CDR3 is TGTGCCAGTAGTATAGGAGTATTTGGCTACACCTTC.